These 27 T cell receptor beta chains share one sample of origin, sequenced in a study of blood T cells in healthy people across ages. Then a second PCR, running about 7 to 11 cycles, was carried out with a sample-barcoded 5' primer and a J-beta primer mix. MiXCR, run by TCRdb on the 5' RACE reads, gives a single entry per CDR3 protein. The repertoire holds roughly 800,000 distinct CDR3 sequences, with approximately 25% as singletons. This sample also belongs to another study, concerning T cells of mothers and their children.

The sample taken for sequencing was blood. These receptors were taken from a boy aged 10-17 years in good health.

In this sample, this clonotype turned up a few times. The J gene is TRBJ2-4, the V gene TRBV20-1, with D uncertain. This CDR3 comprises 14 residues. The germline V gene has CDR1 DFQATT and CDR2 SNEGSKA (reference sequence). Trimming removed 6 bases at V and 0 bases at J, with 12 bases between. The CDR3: CSAAPILAKNIQYF. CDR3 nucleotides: TGCAGTGCCGCCCCGATCCTAGCCAAAAACATTCAGTACTTC.

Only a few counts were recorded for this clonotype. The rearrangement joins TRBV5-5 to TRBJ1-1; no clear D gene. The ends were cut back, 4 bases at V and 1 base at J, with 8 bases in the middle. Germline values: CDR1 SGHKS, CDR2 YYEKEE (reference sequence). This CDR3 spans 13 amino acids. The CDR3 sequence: CASSAGRNTEAFF. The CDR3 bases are TGTGCCAGCAGCGCAGGACGGAACACTGAAGCTTTCTTT.

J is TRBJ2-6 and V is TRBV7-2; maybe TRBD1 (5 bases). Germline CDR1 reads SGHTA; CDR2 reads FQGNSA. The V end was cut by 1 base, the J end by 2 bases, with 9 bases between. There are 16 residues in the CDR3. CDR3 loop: CASSLESGTGANVLTF. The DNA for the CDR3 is TGTGCCAGCAGCTTAGAGTCAGGGACTGGGGCCAACGTCCTGACTTTC.

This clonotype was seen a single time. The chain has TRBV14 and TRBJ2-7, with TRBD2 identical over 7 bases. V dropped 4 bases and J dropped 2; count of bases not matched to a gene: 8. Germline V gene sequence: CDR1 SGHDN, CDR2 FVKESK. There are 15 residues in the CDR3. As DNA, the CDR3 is TGTGCCAGCAGCCCCCGGGGGGAGAGGACCTACGAGCAGTACTTC. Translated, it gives CASSPRGERTYEQYF.

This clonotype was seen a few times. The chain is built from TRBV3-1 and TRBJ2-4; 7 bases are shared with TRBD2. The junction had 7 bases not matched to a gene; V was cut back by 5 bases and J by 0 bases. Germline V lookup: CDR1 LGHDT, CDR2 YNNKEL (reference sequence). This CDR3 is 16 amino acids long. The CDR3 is CASSSAGVLAKNIQYF. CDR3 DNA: TGTGCCAGCAGCTCGGCGGGGGTACTAGCCAAAAACATTCAGTACTTC. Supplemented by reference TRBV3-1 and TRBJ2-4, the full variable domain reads DTAVSQTPKYLVTQMGNDKSIKCEQNLGHDTMYWYKQDSKKFLKIMFSYNNKELIINETVPNRFSPKSPDKAHLNLHINSLELGDSAVYFCASSSAGVLAKNIQYFGAGTRLSVL.

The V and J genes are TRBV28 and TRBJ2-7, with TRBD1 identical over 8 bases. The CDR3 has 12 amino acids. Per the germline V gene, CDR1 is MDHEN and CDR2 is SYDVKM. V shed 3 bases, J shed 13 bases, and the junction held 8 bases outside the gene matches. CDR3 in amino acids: CASSFRGTGGYF. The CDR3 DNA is TGTGCCAGCAGTTTTCGCGGGACAGGCGGCTACTTC. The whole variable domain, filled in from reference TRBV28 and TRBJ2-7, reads DVKVTQSSRYLVKRTGEKVFLECVQDMDHENMFWYRQDPGLGLRLIYFSYDVKMKEKGDIPEGYSVSREKKERFSLILESASTNQTSMYLCASSFRGTGGYFGPGTRLTVT.

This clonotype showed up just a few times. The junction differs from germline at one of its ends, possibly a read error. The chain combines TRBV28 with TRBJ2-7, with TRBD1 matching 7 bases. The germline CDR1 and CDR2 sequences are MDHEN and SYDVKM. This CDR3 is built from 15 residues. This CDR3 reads CAGSPGTEAFYEQYF. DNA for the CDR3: TGTGCCGGCAGCCCCGGGACAGAAGCCTTCTACGAGCAGTACTTC.

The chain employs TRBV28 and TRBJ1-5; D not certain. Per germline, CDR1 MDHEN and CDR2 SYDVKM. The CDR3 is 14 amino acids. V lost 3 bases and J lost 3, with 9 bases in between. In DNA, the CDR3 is TGTGCCAGCAGTTTGCACAGCACCAATCAGCCCCAGCATTTT. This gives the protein CASSLHSTNQPQHF.

The CDR3: CSARPQGLHEQYF. CDR3 coding DNA: TGCAGTGCTAGACCACAGGGTCTCCACGAGCAGTACTTC. This chain links TRBV20-1 with TRBJ2-5; D is perhaps TRBD1 (6 bases). TRBJ2-7 explains the end of the DNA better; the J call may be wrong. Germline V CDR1 and CDR2: DFQATT, SNEGSKA (reference sequence). The CDR3 is 13 residues long.

The CDR3 bases are TGTGCCAGCAGTAGGGAGGACCCGGCAACTAATGAAAAACTGTTTTTT. Translating gives CASSREDPATNEKLFF. The chain is built from TRBV7-6 and TRBJ1-4, with unresolved D. The V end was cut by 6 bases, the J end by 0 bases, with 14 bases between. The CDR3 loop spans 16 amino acids. Germline V lookup: CDR1 SGHVS, CDR2 FNYEAQ. Combining the CDR3 with reference TRBV7-6 and TRBJ1-4 gives the whole variable domain GAGVSQSPRYKVTKRGQDVALRCDPISGHVSLYWYRQALGQGPEFLTYFNYEAQQDKSGLPNDRFSAERPEGSISTLTIQRTEQRDSAMYRCASSREDPATNEKLFFGSGTQLSVL.

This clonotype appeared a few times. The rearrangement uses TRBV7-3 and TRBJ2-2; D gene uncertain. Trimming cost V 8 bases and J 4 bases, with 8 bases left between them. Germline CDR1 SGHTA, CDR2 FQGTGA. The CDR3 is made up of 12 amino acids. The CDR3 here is CASGRTTGELFF. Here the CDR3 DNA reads TGTGCCAGCGGCCGTACCACCGGGGAGCTGTTTTTT.

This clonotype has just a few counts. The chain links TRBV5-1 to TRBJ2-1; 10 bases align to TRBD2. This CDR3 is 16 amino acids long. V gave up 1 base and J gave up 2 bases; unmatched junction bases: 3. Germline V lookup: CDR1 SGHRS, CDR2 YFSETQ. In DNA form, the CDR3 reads TGCGCCAGCAGCTTGACTAGCGGGACCGCCTACAATGAGCAGTTCTTC. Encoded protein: CASSLTSGTAYNEQFF.

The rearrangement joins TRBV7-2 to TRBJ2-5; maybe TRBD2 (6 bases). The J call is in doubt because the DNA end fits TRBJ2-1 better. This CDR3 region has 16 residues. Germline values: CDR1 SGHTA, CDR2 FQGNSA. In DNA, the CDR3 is TGTGCCAGCAGCCCGGTGGGCGGGAATACCTACAATGAGCAGTTCTTC. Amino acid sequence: CASSPVGGNTYNEQFF.

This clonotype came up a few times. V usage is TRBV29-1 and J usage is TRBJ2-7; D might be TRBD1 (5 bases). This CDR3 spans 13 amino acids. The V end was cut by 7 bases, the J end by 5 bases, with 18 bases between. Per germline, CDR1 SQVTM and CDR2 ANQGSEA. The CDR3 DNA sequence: TGCAGCGGTACTAAGGGGAATTTCAACGAGCAGTACTTC. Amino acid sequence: CSGTKGNFNEQYF.

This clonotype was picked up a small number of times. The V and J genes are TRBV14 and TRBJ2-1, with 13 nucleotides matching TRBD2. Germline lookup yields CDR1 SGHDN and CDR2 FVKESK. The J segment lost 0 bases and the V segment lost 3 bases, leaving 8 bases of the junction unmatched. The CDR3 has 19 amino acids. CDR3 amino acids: CASSHPGTSGTFSYNEQFF. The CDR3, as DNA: TGTGCCAGCAGCCACCCCGGGACTAGCGGGACCTTCTCCTACAATGAGCAGTTCTTC.

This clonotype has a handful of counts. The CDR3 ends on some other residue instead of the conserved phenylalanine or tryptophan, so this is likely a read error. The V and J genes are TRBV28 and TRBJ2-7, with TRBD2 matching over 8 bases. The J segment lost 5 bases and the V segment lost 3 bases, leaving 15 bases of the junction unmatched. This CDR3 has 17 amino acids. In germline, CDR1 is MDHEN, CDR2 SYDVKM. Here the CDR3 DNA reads TGTGCCAGCAGTTTCCCCTCGGGACTAGGGCGTCGGCACGAGCAGTACCTC. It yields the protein CASSFPSGLGRRHEQYL.

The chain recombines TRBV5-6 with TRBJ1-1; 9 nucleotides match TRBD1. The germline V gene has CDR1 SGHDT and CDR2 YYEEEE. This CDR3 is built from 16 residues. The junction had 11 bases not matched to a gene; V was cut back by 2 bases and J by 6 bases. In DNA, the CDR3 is TGTGCCAGCAGCTTCCCGACAGGGGGGACAATGGCTGAAGCTTTCTTT. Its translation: CASSFPTGGTMAEAFF.

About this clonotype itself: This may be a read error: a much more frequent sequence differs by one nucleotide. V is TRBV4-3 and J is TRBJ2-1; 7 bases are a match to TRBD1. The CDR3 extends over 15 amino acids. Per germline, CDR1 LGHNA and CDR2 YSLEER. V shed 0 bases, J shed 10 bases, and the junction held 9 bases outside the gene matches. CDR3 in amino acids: CASSQDRGLRGEQFF. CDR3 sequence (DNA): TGCGCCAGCAGCCAAGATAGGGGGCTCCGTGGGGAGCAGTTCTTC.

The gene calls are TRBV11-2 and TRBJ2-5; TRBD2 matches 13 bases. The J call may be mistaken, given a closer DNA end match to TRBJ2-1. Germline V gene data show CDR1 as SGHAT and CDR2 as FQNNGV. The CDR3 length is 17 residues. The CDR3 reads CASSHRPGLAGYNEQFF. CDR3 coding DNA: TGTGCCAGCAGCCATAGACCGGGACTAGCGGGATATAATGAGCAGTTCTTC.

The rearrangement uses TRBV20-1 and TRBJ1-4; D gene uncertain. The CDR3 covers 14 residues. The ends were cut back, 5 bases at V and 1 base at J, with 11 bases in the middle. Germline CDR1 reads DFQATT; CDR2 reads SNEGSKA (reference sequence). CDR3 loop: CSAPPGKTNEKLFF. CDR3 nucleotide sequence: TGCAGTGCTCCGCCCGGGAAAACTAATGAAAAACTGTTTTTT.

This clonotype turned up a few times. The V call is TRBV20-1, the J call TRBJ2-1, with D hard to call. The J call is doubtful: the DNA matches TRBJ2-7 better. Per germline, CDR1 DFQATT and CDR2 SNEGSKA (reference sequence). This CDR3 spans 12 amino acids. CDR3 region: CSAREWSYEQYF. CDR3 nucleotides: TGCAGTGCTAGAGAATGGTCCTACGAGCAGTACTTC.

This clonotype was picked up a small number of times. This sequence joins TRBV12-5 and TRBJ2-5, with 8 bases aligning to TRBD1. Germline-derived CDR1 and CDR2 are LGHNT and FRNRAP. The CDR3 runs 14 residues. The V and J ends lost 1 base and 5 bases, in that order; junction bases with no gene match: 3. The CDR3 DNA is TGTGCTAGTGGTTTGGGCCAGGGGGCGGAGACCCAGTACTTC. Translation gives CASGLGQGAETQYF.

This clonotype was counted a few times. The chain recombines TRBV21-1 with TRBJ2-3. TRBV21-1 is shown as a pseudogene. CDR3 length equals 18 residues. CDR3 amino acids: CASSSQRSGLINTDTQYF. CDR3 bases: TGTGCCAGCAGCAGTCAGCGTTCTGGGTTAATCAACACAGATACGCAGTATTTT.

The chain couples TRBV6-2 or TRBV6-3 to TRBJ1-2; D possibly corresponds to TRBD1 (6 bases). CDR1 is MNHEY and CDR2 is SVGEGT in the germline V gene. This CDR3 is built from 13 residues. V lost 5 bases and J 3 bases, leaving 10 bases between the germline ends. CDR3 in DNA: TGTGCCAGCAGTCCGGACAGATACTATGGCTACACCTTC. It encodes CASSPDRYYGYTF.

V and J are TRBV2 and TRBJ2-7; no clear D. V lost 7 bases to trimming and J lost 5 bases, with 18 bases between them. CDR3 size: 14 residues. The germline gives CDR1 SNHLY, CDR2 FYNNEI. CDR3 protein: CASTESLLVHEQYF. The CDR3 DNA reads TGTGCCAGCACAGAAAGCCTATTAGTCCACGAGCAGTACTTC.

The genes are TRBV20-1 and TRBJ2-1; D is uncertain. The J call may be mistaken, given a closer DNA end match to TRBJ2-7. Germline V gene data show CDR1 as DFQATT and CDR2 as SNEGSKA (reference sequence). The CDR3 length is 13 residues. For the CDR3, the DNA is TGCAGTGCTAGAGTTATAGAATCCTACGAGCAGTACTTC. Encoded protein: CSARVIESYEQYF.

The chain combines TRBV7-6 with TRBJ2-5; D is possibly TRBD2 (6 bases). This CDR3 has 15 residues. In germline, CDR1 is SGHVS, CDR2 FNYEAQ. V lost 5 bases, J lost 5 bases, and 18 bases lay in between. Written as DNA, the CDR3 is TGTGCCAGCAGCCAAGACCGGGGGAGGCGGGAGACCCAGTACTTC. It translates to CASSQDRGRRETQYF.